The 23 T cell receptor beta chains below all came from one sample that was sequenced in a study of T-cell reconstitution after alpha-beta-depleted transplantation in children. Preparation of the TCRbeta library involved a method that used unique molecular identifiers. TCRdb recomputed calls from the PCR reads with MiXCR, one row per CDR3 protein. The sample carries hundreds of thousands of distinct CDR3 sequences, 6.5% to 9% recorded once. The source was PBMCs, mostly from graft donor cells, collected 180 days after TCRalphabeta/CD19-depleted stem cell transplant. These receptors were collected from a male patient between 5 and 17 years old who had a stem cell transplant for acute lymphoblastic leukemia, so the T cells may come from the graft donor.

Comment on this clonotype: This may come from a read error, since a much larger clone is one base off. V usage is TRBV4-2 and J usage is TRBJ2-5; possible D gene TRBD2, 5 bases. The CDR3 contains 15 residues. Germline V lookup: CDR1 LGHNA, CDR2 YNFKEQ. The V end lost 3 bases, the J end lost 0 bases, and 11 bases lay between the germline ends. The CDR3 DNA reads TGTGCCAGCAGCCAGGTTGGACTCCACCAAGAGACCCAGTACTTC. Translation: CASSQVGLHQETQYF.

This clonotype was observed at least ten times. This rearrangement joins TRBV7-9 to TRBJ2-1; possibly TRBD2 for D (6 bases). The germline V and J ends were trimmed by 7 bases and 7 bases, with 20 bases remaining between them. Germline V gene data show CDR1 as SEHNR and CDR2 as FQNEAQ (reference sequence). The CDR3 extends over 15 amino acids. The CDR3 DNA follows: TGTGCCAGCACCCGAGGGTTGGTAGCGGAAAATGAGCAGTTCTTC. The encoded protein is CASTRGLVAENEQFF.

This clonotype was seen many times. The chain combines TRBV20-1 with TRBJ1-4; D gene uncertain. The V and J ends lost 0 bases and 7 bases respectively, with 9 bases between them. The CDR3 contains 13 residues. Germline-derived CDR1 and CDR2 are DFQATT and SNEGSKA (reference sequence). The CDR3 loop reads CSARDRRGEKLFF. The CDR3 region has the DNA TGCAGTGCTAGAGACAGGAGAGGTGAAAAACTGTTTTTT.

This clonotype was picked up many times. The rearrangement joins TRBV7-9 to TRBJ1-4; D may be TRBD1 (5 bases). V lost 4 bases and J lost 5, with 11 bases in between. The germline CDR1 and CDR2 sequences are SEHNR and FQNEAQ (reference sequence). The CDR3 is 14 residues long. In DNA form, the CDR3 reads TGTGCCAGCAGCTCGGGACCGATAAATGAAAAACTGTTTTTT. This gives the protein CASSSGPINEKLFF.

This clonotype was observed a few times. The chain joins TRBV20-1 to TRBJ1-6; D uncertain. The CDR3 runs to 14 residues. Germline values: CDR1 DFQATT, CDR2 SNEGSKA (reference sequence). Trimming pared 6 bases from V and 4 bases from J, leaving 13 bases between. CDR3 DNA sequence: TGCAGTGCCCTATCGGGTTCTTATAATTCACCCCTCCACTTT. This gives the protein CSALSGSYNSPLHF.

This clonotype has only a few counts. The chain employs TRBV19 and TRBJ2-5; D not certain. From germline, CDR1 is LNHDA and CDR2 SQIVND (reference sequence). Trimming cost V 3 bases and J 3 bases, with 8 bases left between them. The CDR3 sequence is 13 residues long. CDR3 nucleotide sequence: TGTGCCAGTAGTATGGGTCAGAAAGAGACCCAGTACTTC. It specifies CASSMGQKETQYF.

As for this clonotype: A read error may be the cause here, since a much bigger clone is one base away. The CDR3 loop reads CASSLDGNNEQFF. As DNA, the CDR3 is TGTGCCAGCAGCTTAGACGGGAACAATGAGCAGTTCTTC. The chain combines TRBV7-2 with TRBJ2-1; D is possibly TRBD2 (5 bases). The CDR3 sequence is 13 residues long. Trimming removed 1 base from V and 5 bases from J, with 6 bases in between. Germline CDR1 and CDR2: SGHTA and FQGNSA. The full variable domain, rest sourced from reference TRBV7-2 and TRBJ2-1, is GAGVSQSPSNKVTEKGKDVELRCDPISGHTALYWYRQSLGQGLEFLIYFQGNSAPDKSGLPSDRFSAERTGGSVSTLTIQRTQQEDSAVYLCASSLDGNNEQFFGPGTRLTVL.

This clonotype was counted many times. This chain links TRBV10-3 with TRBJ2-7, with 9 nucleotides matching TRBD2. The CDR3 sequence is 14 residues long. J was trimmed by 4 bases and V by 4 bases; bases with no gene match: 5. CDR1 is ENHRY and CDR2 is SYGVKD in the germline V gene. CDR3 bases: TGTGCCATCAGTGTTCGCGGGGGGGATTACGAGCAGTACTTC. It is translated as CAISVRGGDYEQYF.

This clonotype was counted ten times or more. The chain has TRBV5-5 and TRBJ1-1; tentatively, D is TRBD1 (5 bases). The V gene lost 2 bases and the J gene lost 6 bases, with 11 bases spanning the gap. From germline, CDR1 is SGHKS and CDR2 YYEKEE (reference sequence). This CDR3 has 13 amino acids. CDR3 DNA sequence: TGTGCCAGCAGCTTTGGGGGGAAGGCTGAAGCTTTCTTT. Translation gives CASSFGGKAEAFF.

This clonotype was counted many times. J is TRBJ1-4 and V is TRBV27; 7 bases map to TRBD1. V was clipped by 4 bases and J by 3 bases; unmatched bases: 2. The CDR3 length is 14 residues. CDR1 is MNHEY, CDR2 SMNVEV, per germline (reference sequence). CDR3 coding DNA: TGTGCCAGCAGTTCGACAGGGCCTAATGAAAAACTGTTTTTT. This sequence encodes CASSSTGPNEKLFF.

The genes are TRBV21-1 and TRBJ2-7; TRBD1 is the table's D call and was not checked against the DNA. TRBV21-1 represents a pseudogene. This CDR3 has 15 residues. This chain's CDR3 is CASSNKGEGTYEQYF. The CDR3 region has the DNA TGTGCCAGCAGCAATAAGGGGGAAGGAACCTACGAGCAGTACTTC.

This clonotype came up many times. This chain links TRBV3-1 with TRBJ2-7; 10 positions match TRBD2. Germline lookup yields CDR1 LGHDT and CDR2 YNNKEL (reference sequence). This CDR3 region has 14 residues. Germline trimming cut 8 bases from V and 0 bases from J; bases unmatched to any gene: 4. CDR3 sequence reads: CASGASGSSYEQYF. The CDR3 nucleotides are TGTGCCAGCGGGGCTAGCGGGAGCTCCTACGAGCAGTACTTC.

This clonotype has a count of ten or more. The chain joins TRBV7-2 to TRBJ2-1; possibly TRBD2 for D (6 bases). The germline V and J ends were trimmed by 3 bases and 2 bases, with 11 bases remaining between them. Germline CDR1 is SGHTA and CDR2 is FQGNSA. This CDR3 spans 15 amino acids. CDR3 sequence: CASSLGGSTYNEQFF. Here the CDR3 DNA reads TGTGCCAGCAGCTTGGGGGGAAGCACCTACAATGAGCAGTTCTTC.

This clonotype was picked up many times. The genes are TRBV20-1 and TRBJ2-3, with a weak D call TRBD2 (5 bases). Germline V gene lookup returns CDR1 DFQATT and CDR2 SNEGSKA (reference sequence). The CDR3 is made up of 16 amino acids. Trimming took off 4 bases at V and 0 bases at J, with 17 bases between the two ends. CDR3 loop: CSATPGYTTSTDTQYF. CDR3 bases: TGCAGTGCTACCCCGGGATATACTACGAGCACAGATACGCAGTATTTT.

This clonotype was seen many times. The J gene is TRBJ2-1, the V gene TRBV15; weak D call: TRBD1 (6 bases). The CDR3 spans 16 residues. Per germline, CDR1 LNHNV and CDR2 YYDKDF (reference sequence). V was pared by 0 bases and J by 7 bases, with 16 bases between. CDR3 region: CATSREPLGARNEQFF. As DNA, the CDR3 is TGTGCCACCAGCAGAGAGCCTTTGGGGGCGAGGAATGAGCAGTTCTTC.

This clonotype occurred many times. The chain links TRBV20-1 to TRBJ2-3; D might be TRBD2 (6 bases). With 5 bases removed from V and 3 bases from J, the gap between germline ends came to 9 bases. The length of the CDR3 is 12 residues. From germline, CDR1 is DFQATT and CDR2 SNEGSKA (reference sequence). DNA of the CDR3: TGCAGTGCTGCGGAGGGGACAGATACGCAGTATTTT. Translated: CSAAEGTDTQYF.

This clonotype came up many times. The rearrangement links TRBV12-3 or TRBV12-4 to TRBJ2-7; tentatively, D is TRBD1 or TRBD2 (5 bases each). The length of the CDR3 is 13 residues. V was shortened by 5 bases and J by 4 bases, with 12 bases between the two germline ends. The DNA of the CDR3 is TGTGCCAGCAGTCTTGGGACGCGATACGAGCAGTACTTC. Encoded protein: CASSLGTRYEQYF.

This clonotype was seen repeatedly, ten times or more. The V gene is TRBV20-1, the J gene TRBJ2-1; D unclear. The germline gives CDR1 DFQATT, CDR2 SNEGSKA (reference sequence). The CDR3 length is 11 residues. The germline V and J ends were trimmed by 6 bases and 4 bases, with 7 bases remaining between them. The CDR3 sequence is CSAPRYNEQFF. The CDR3 coding sequence is TGCAGTGCCCCTCGTTACAATGAGCAGTTCTTC.

As concerns this clonotype: This may be a read error: a much more frequent sequence differs by one nucleotide. The rearrangement links TRBV5-5 to TRBJ2-7; the D is unclear. This CDR3 spans 12 amino acids. CDR1 and CDR2 (germline): SGHKS, YYEKEE (reference sequence). The CDR3 nucleotides are TGTGCCAGCAATATTGACACCTACAAGCAGTACTTC. Translating it yields CASNIDTYKQYF. Variable domain in full (rest from reference TRBV5-5 and TRBJ2-7): DAGVTQSPTHLIKTRGQQVTLRCSPISGHKSVSWYQQVLGQGPQFIFQYYEKEERGRGNFPDRFSARQFPNYSSELNVNALLLGDSALYLCASNIDTYKQYFGPGTRLTVT.

At least ten counts were recorded for this clonotype. CDR3 DNA sequence: TGTGCCAGCAGCTTAGAAGGGTTCAGAGTCAATGAGCAGTTCTTC. The encoded protein is CASSLEGFRVNEQFF. V and J are TRBV7-6 and TRBJ2-1, with D unresolved. V lost 1 base and J 6 bases, leaving 13 bases between the germline ends. The CDR3 spans 15 residues. The V gene's germline CDR1 is SGHVS and CDR2 FNYEAQ.

In this sample, this clonotype turned up many times. V usage is TRBV2 and J usage is TRBJ2-7; D is unclear. This CDR3 spans 15 amino acids. Germline assignment: CDR1 SNHLY and CDR2 FYNNEI. V gave up 5 bases and J gave up 0 bases, with 14 bases separating them. CDR3 sequence: CASSTTWVLSYEQYF. The CDR3 nucleotides are TGTGCCAGCAGTACGACATGGGTCCTCTCCTACGAGCAGTACTTC.

This clonotype was observed many times. CDR3 in DNA: TGTGCCAGCAGCCAAGATCTTGAAGGGGGAGAAGCTTTCTTT. Translation gives CASSQDLEGGEAFF. The gene calls are TRBV4-2 and TRBJ1-1, with D possibly TRBD1 on 6 matching bases. V was shortened by 0 bases and J by 8 bases, with 13 bases between the two germline ends. This CDR3 contains 14 residues. From germline, CDR1 is LGHNA and CDR2 YNFKEQ.

This clonotype was counted at least ten times. The genes are TRBV29-1 and TRBJ1-1; D might be TRBD1 (6 bases). V was trimmed by 6 bases and J by 4 bases, leaving 12 bases between them. Germline V gene sequence: CDR1 SQVTM, CDR2 ANQGSEA. This CDR3 contains 12 residues. The CDR3 region is CSVSRGSTEAFF. DNA for the CDR3: TGCAGCGTCTCAAGGGGGAGCACTGAAGCTTTCTTT.